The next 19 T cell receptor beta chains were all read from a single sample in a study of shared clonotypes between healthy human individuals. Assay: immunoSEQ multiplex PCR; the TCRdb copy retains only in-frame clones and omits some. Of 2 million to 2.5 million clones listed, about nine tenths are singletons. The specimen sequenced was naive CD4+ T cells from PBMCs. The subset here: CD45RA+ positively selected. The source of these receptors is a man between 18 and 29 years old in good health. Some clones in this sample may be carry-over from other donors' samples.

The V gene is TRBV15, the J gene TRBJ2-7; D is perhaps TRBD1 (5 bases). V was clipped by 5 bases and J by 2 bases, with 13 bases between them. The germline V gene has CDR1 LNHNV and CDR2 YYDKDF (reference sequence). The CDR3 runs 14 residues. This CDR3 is CATSARTPTYEQYF. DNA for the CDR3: TGTGCCACCAGCGCCCGGACACCAACCTACGAGCAGTACTTC.

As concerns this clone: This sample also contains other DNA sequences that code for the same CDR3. The CDR3 protein is CASSSDRGPGNTIYF. The CDR3 nucleotides read TGTGCCAGCAGCTCCGACAGGGGGCCTGGAAACACCATATATTTT. The chain has TRBV7-2 and TRBJ1-3, with TRBD1 identical over 10 bases. Germline lookup yields CDR1 SGHTA and CDR2 FQGNSA. The CDR3 totals 15 residues. Losses at the gene ends were 4 bases for V and 2 bases for J; bases not matched to a gene: 2.

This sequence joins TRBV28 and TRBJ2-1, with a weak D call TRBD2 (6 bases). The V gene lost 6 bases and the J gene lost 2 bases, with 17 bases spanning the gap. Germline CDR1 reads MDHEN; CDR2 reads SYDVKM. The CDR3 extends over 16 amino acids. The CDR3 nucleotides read TGTGCCAGCAGCCTCTACGGGACTGCGGCCTACAATGAGCAGTTCTTC. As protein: CASSLYGTAAYNEQFF.

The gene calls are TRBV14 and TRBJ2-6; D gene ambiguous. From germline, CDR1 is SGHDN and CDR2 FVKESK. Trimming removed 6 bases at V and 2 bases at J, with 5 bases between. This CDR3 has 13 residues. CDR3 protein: CASSVTGANVLTF. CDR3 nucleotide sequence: TGTGCCAGCAGTGTCACTGGGGCCAACGTCCTGACTTTC.

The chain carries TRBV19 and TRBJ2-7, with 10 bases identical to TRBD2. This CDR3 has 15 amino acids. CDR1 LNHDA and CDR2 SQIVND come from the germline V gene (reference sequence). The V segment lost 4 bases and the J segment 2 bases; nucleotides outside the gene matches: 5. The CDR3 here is CASSRASGSAYEQYF. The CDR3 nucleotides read TGTGCCAGTAGTAGGGCTAGCGGGAGTGCCTACGAGCAGTACTTC.

The CDR3 loop is CASAHRLPADTQYF. DNA for the CDR3: TGTGCCAGCGCCCACCGACTTCCTGCAGATACGCAGTATTTT. The chain recombines TRBV28 with TRBJ2-3; D gene unclear. This CDR3 has 14 residues. Looked up from germline, CDR1 is MDHEN and CDR2 is SYDVKM. Trimming removed 8 bases from V and 4 bases from J, with 16 bases in between.

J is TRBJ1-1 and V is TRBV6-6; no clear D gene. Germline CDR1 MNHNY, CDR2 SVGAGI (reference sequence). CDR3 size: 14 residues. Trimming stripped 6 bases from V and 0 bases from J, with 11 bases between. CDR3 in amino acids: CASSLGGLNTEAFF. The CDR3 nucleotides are TGTGCCAGCAGCCTCGGCGGATTGAACACTGAAGCTTTCTTT.

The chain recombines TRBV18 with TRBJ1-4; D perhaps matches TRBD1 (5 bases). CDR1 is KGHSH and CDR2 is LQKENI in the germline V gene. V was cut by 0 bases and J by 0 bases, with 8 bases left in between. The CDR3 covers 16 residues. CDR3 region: CASSPPDSATNEKLFF. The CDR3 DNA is TGTGCCAGCTCACCACCCGACAGTGCAACTAATGAAAAACTGTTTTTT.

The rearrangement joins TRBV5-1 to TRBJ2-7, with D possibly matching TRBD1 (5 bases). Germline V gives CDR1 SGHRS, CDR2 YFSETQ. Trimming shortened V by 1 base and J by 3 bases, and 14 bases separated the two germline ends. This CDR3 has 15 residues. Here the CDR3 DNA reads TGCGCCAGCAGCTTGTCCCTAATGACAGACTACGAGCAGTACTTC. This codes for CASSLSLMTDYEQYF.

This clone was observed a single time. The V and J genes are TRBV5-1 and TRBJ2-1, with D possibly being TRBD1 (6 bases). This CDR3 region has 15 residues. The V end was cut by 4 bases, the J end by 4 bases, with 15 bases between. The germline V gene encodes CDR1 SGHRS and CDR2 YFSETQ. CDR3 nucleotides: TGCGCCAGCAGCATCCCGACAGGACTTTACAATGAGCAGTTCTTC. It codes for CASSIPTGLYNEQFF.

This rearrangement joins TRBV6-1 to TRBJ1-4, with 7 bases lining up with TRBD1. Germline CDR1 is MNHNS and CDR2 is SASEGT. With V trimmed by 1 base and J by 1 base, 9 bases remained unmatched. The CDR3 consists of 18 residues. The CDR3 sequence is CASSEVEGGRVTNEKLFF. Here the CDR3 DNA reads TGTGCCAGCAGTGAAGTAGAAGGGGGCCGAGTAACTAATGAAAAACTGTTTTTT.

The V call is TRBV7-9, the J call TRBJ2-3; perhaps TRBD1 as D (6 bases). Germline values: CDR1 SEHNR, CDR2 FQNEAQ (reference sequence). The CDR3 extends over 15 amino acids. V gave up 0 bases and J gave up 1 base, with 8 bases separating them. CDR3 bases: TGTGCCAGCAGCTTAGCAACAGGGCGCACAGATACGCAGTATTTT. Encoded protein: CASSLATGRTDTQYF.

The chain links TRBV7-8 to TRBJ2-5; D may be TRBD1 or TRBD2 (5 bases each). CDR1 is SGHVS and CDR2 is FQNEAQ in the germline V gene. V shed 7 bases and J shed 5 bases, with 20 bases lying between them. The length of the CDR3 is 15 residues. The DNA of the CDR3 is TGTGCCAGCATCTCTAGAGGGGTATGGGCGGAGACCCAGTACTTC. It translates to CASISRGVWAETQYF.

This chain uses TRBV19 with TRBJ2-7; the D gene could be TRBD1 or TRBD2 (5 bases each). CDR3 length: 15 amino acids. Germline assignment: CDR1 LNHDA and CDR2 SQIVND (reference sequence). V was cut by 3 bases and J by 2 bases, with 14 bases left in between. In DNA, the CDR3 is TGTGCCAGTAGTATTCTTGGGGGAGTAACCTACGAGCAGTACTTC. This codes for CASSILGGVTYEQYF.

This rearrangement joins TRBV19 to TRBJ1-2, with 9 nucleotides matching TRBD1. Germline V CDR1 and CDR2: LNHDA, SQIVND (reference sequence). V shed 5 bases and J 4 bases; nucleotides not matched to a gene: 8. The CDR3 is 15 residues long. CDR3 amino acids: CASSAGTGRGYGYTF. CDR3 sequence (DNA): TGTGCCAGTAGTGCCGGGACAGGGAGAGGCTATGGCTACACCTTC.

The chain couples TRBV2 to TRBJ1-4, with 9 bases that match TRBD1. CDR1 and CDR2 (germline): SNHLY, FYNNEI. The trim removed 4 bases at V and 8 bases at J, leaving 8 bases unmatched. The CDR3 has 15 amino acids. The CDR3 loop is CASSASGQGGEKLFF. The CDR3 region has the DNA TGTGCCAGCAGTGCCTCGGGACAGGGTGGGGAAAAACTGTTTTTT.

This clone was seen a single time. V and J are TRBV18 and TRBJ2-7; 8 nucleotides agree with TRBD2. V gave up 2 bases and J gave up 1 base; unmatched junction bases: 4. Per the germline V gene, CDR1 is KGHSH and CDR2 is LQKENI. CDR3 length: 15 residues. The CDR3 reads CASSPTSGLSYEQYF. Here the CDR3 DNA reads TGTGCCAGCTCACCAACTAGCGGCTTATCCTACGAGCAGTACTTC. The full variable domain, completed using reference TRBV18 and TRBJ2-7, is NAGVMQNPRHLVRRRGQEARLRCSPMKGHSHVYWYRQLPEEGLKFMVYLQKENIIDESGMPKERFSAEFPKEGPSILRIQQVVRGDSAAYFCASSPTSGLSYEQYFGPGTRLTVT.

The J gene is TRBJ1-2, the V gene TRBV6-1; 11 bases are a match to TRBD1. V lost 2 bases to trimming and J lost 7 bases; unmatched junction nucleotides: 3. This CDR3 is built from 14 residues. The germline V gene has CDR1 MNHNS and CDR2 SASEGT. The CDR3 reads CASSESGTGGGYTF. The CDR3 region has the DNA TGTGCCAGCAGTGAATCGGGGACAGGGGGTGGCTACACCTTC.

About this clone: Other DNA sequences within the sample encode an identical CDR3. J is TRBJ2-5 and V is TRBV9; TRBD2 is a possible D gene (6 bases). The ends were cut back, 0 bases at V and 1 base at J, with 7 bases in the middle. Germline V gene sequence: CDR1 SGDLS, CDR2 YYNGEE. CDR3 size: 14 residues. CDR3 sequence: CASSVGSGQETQYF. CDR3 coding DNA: TGTGCCAGCAGCGTAGGTAGCGGCCAAGAGACCCAGTACTTC.